This T cell receptor (beta chain) came from a study of T cells in Graves' hyperthyroidism and ophthalmopathy (dated by TCRdb to 2018 to 2020). General notes on the study: Peripheral blood was collected at initial diagnosis, before any treatment. To identify TCR V-J signatures that set the groups apart, the researchers used a discovery cohort of more than 95 patients, made up of roughly 45 with Graves' ophthalmopathy and 57 with stable Graves' hyperthyroidism. An independent validation cohort of under 20 hyperthyroidism patients and about 16 patients who later progressed to ophthalmopathy tested prospective prediction of ophthalmopathy. The 90 to 100 discovery patients were randomly divided into training and test sets at a 7:3 ratio. Thyroid tissue and blood T-cell repertoires from more than five Graves' hyperthyroidism patients were also compared in the study. After sampling, hyperthyroidism patients received methimazole starting at 30 mg daily, and ophthalmopathy patients received high-dose intravenous methylprednisolone. The paper describes TCR Vbeta CDR3 sequencing of 135 peripheral blood samples, made up of approximately 40 ophthalmopathy patients, around 78 hyperthyroidism patients and 17 progressor patients. Broad study findings and their caveats: In validation, the model predicted progression to ophthalmopathy with over 65% sensitivity and roughly 72% specificity, a median of around six months before onset. A model built on a 13 V-J signature distinguished ophthalmopathy from stable hyperthyroidism, reaching 85% to 90% sensitivity and around 81% specificity in cross-validation and 80%/75% in testing. Sample size was not statistically predetermined, and blinding of investigators to group allocation was not performed. Most expanded thyroid clonotypes (frequency above 0.001) were also found in blood, which suggests that blood repertoires may mirror thyroid immune responses.

TCR beta CDR3 regions were amplified from RNA transcripts. The first round of RT-PCR for the TCR CDR3 was performed with the HTBI primer set and the Qiagen OneStep RT-PCR kit. Libraries were constructed in a second round of multiplex PCR, after which size selection and purification were performed. Libraries were sequenced paired-end with 100 bp reads on an Illumina HiSeq2000. Regarding the original processing steps: Raw data were processed with SOAPnuke, discarding reads with adapters, uncalled bases, mean Phred below 15, or no exact constant-primer or identifier match. High-quality paired reads were merged with COPE v1.2.5, and unique nucleotide sequences were defined as clonotypes. Clonotypes were aligned to IMGT TRBV, TRBD and TRBJ reference segments using MiTCR v1.1. Only V-J combinations with frequency above 0.0001, covering about 99% of repertoires, were analysed. A TCS score was defined as the ratio between F50 (clonal expansion) and ExV (chaos), using BLOSUM62-based TCRdist between CDR3 peptides within each V-J. Welch's t-statistics and random forest reduced fewer than 600 V-J features to 13, which were used in a naive Bayes classifier (R e1071). The public reads were run again by TCRdb, first through fastp at Q25 and then through MiXCR, and only productive beta chains were kept. Entries are consolidated by CDR3 protein sequence, retaining the most common genes and DNA. These V and J calls rely on TCRdb rather than the paper's analysis. This sample lists 340,000 or so distinct CDR3 sequences; 21% were detected once. Roughly 52% of the sample is in the top ten clones.

At least ten counts were recorded for this clonotype. Which antigen it targets is not known. No much larger clonotype is one base removed from it; base qualities were not supplied. Stable Graves' hyperthyroidism was defined as no progression to ophthalmopathy during 18 months of follow-up. Hyperthyroidism patients were newly diagnosed, with disease duration under 2 months, and aged 18 to 65 years. The study excluded patients with uncontrolled infections, other autoimmune diseases, pregnancy or lactation. Diagnoses were based on clinical symptoms, serum thyroxine and TRAb, thyroid ultrasound and orbital computed tomography. Ficoll-Paque density gradient centrifugation was used to isolate PBMCs from 8 to 10 ml of fresh peripheral blood. Total RNA was extracted using Trizol reagent, and RNA quality was assessed on an Agilent 2100 Bioanalyzer. From a lookup of the germline V gene, CDR1 and CDR2 are SNHLY and FYNNEI. From its cysteine to its phenylalanine, the CDR3 spans 13 amino acids. The DNA shown is the 39-base CDR3, in frame from base 1. V loses 0 bases of germline sequence and J loses 1 base, and the interval between the two ends is 4 bases.

Material: blood. This clonotype originated in a woman in her fifties or sixties with Graves' hyperthyroidism. The receptor chain draws on TRBV2 and TRBJ2-7; no D gene can be assigned with confidence. The DNA sequence follows: TGTGCCAGCAGTGAAGCGGAATCCTACGAGCAGTACTTC. Translated, it gives CASSEAESYEQYF. With the portions outside the CDR3 filled from the reference TRBV2 and TRBJ2-7 genes, the complete variable region becomes EPEVTQTPSHQVTQMGQEVILRCVPISNHLYFYWYRQILGQKVEFLVSFYNNEISEKSEIFDDQFSVERPDGSNFTLKIRSTKLEDSAMYFCASSEAESYEQYFGPGTRLTVT.